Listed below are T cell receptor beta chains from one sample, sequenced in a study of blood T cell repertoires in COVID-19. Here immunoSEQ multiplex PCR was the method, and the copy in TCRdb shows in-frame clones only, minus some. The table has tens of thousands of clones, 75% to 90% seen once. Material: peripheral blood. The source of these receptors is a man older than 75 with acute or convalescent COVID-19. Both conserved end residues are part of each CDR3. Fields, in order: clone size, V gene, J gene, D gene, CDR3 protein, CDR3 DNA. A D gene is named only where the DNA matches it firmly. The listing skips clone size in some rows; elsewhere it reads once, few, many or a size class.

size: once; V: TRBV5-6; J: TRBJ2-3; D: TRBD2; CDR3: CASSLGERGSGTQYF; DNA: TGTGCCAGCAGCTTGGGAGAGCGGGGGTCAGGTACGCAGTATTTT
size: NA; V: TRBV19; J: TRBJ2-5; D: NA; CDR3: CASSMTEETQYF; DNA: TGTGCCAGTAGTATGACAGAAGAGACCCAGTACTTC
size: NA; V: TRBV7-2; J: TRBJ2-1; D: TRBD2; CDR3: CASSKLAGSYNEQFF; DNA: TGTGCCAGCAGCAAACTAGCGGGATCCTACAATGAGCAGTTCTTC
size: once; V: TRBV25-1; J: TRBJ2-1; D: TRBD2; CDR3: CATWDSGRRDEQFF; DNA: TGTGCCACCTGGGACAGCGGGAGGCGGGATGAGCAGTTCTTC
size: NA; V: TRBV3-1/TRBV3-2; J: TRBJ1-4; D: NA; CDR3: CASSQSEDNEKLFF; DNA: TGTGCCAGCAGCCAAAGCGAGGATAATGAAAAACTGTTTTTT
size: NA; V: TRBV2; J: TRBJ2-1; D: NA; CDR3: CASRRTASRGNEQFF; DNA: TGTGCCAGCAGAAGGACAGCCTCTAGGGGCAATGAGCAGTTCTTC
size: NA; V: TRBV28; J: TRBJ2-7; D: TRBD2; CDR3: CASSPNRWGSGGYEQYF; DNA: TGTGCCAGCAGTCCTAACCGATGGGGTAGCGGGGGGTACGAGCAGTACTTC
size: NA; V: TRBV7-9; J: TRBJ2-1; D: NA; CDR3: CASSFFKDMLGNEQFF; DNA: TGTGCCAGCAGCTTCTTTAAGGACATGCTAGGTAATGAGCAGTTCTTC
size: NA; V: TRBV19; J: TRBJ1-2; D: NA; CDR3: CAAGVTYGYTF; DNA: TGTGCCGCAGGGGTAACTTATGGCTACACCTTC
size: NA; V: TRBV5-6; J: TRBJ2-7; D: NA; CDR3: CASSLQDIQGYEQYF; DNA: TGTGCCAGCAGCCTTCAGGACATCCAAGGGTACGAGCAGTACTTC
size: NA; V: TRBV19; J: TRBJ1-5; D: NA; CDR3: CASSSPSPTNQPQHF; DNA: TGTGCCAGTAGTTCGCCGTCCCCCACTAATCAGCCCCAGCATTTT
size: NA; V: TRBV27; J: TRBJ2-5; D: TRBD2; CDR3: CASSGLAGVETQYF; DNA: TGTGCCAGCAGTGGACTAGCGGGAGTAGAGACCCAGTACTTC
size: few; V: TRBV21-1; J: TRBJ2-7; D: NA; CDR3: CASSKEARRAGGEQYF; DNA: TGTGCCAGCAGCAAAGAAGCGAGGAGGGCAGGGGGCGAGCAGTACTTC
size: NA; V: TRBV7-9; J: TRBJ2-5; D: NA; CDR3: CASSGPPVETQYF; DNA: TGTGCCAGCAGTGGGCCCCCCGTCGAGACCCAGTACTTC
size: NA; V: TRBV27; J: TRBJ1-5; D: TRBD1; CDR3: CASTTGNQPQHF; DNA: TGTGCCAGTACGACAGGGAATCAGCCCCAGCATTTT
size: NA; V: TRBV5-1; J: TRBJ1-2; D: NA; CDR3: CASSPGQSGTFYGYTF; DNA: TGCGCCAGCAGCCCCGGACAGAGCGGAACCTTCTATGGCTACACCTTC
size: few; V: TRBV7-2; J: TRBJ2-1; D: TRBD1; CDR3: CASSPFFDRGGNEQFF; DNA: TGTGCCAGCAGCCCCTTTTTCGACAGGGGTGGCAATGAGCAGTTCTTC
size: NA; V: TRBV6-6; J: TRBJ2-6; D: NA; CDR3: CASSPSRRPTGANVLTF; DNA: TGTGCCAGCAGTCCGTCCCGGCGGCCGACTGGGGCCAACGTCCTGACTTTC
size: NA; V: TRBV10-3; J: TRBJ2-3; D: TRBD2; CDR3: CAISSVGGASDTQYF; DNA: TGTGCCATCAGTAGCGTCGGGGGGGCGTCAGATACGCAGTATTTT
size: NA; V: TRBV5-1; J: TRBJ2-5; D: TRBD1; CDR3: CASSLNAPDRGQTYQETQYF; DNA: TGCGCCAGCAGCTTGAATGCTCCAGACAGGGGGCAAACGTACCAAGAGACCCAGTACTTC
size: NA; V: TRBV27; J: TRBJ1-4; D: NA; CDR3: CASKQAATNEKLFF; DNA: TGTGCCAGCAAACAGGCTGCAACTAATGAAAAACTGTTTTTT
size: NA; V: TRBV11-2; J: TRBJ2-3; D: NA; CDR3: CASSLAGSTDTQYF; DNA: TGTGCCAGCAGCTTAGCGGGGAGCACAGATACGCAGTATTTT
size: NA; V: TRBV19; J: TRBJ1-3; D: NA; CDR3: CASSIPGTPSGNTIYF; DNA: TGTGCCAGTAGTATACCAGGGACTCCCTCTGGAAACACCATATATTTT
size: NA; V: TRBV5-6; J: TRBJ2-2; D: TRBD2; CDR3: CASSGTSGDTGELFF; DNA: TGTGCCAGCTCCGGGACTAGCGGGGATACCGGGGAGCTGTTTTTT
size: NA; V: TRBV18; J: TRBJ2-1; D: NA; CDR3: CASSLGPFDHNEQFF; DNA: TGTGCCAGCTCCCTGGGCCCTTTTGACCACAATGAGCAGTTCTTC
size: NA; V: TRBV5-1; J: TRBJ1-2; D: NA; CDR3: CASSTRGLLDGYTF; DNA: TGCGCCAGCAGCACCCGGGGACTTTTGGATGGCTACACCTTC
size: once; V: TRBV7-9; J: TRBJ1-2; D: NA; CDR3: CASSPTGLLGYGYTF; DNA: TGTGCCAGCAGCCCTACAGGGCTTTTAGGCTATGGCTACACCTTC